Listed below are T cell receptor beta chains from one sample, sequenced in a study of cytomegalovirus exposure and HLA in healthy donors. The assay was immunoSEQ multiplex PCR, and TCRdb's table has in-frame clones only and misses some. The specimen's table records 150,000 or so clones. The specimen was PBMCs. These receptors all come from a man aged 25-45 years in good health and CMV-seronegative. Both conserved end residues are part of each CDR3. The D gene is left open where the match is weak.

j_gene	d_gene	v_gene	CDR3nt	CDR3aa
TRBJ1-1	TRBD1	TRBV18	TGTGCCAGCTCACCAGGGACAGGGTTGGCTTTCTTT	CASSPGTGLAFF
TRBJ2-1	.	TRBV30	TGTGCCTGGTCCTACTACAATGAGCAGTTCTTC	CAWSYYNEQFF
TRBJ1-4	TRBD1	TRBV9	TGTGCCAGCAGCGCCGGGACAGGGGGATCTAGTAATGAAAAACTGTTTTTT	CASSAGTGGSSNEKLFF
TRBJ2-1	TRBD2	TRBV15	TGTGCCACCAGCAGGAAGGGACTAGCGTCTCTAGGGGACAATGAGCAGTTCTTC	CATSRKGLASLGDNEQFF
TRBJ1-4	.	TRBV7-9	TGTGCCAGCAGCCCGGGGACATCAAGGGATGAAAAACTGTTTTTT	CASSPGTSRDEKLFF
TRBJ1-3	.	TRBV15	TGTGCCACCAGCGGTGGGACTGCCTCTGGAAACACCATATATTTT	CATSGGTASGNTIYF
TRBJ2-7	.	TRBV5-1	TGCGCCAGCAGCTTAGCCTACCTAACGTCCGAGCAGTACTTC	CASSLAYLTSEQYF
TRBJ2-1	TRBD2	TRBV9	TGTGCCAGCAGCCAATTGGGACTAGCAAGCCACAATGAGCAGTTCTTC	CASSQLGLASHNEQFF
TRBJ1-5	.	TRBV6-5	TGTGCCAGCAGCCATTCAGGGGAACATTGGCAGCCCCAGCATTTT	CASSHSGEHWQPQHF
TRBJ1-1	.	TRBV19	TGTGCCAGTAGTGTCGTCACAGGGTGGACTGAAGCTTTCTTT	CASSVVTGWTEAFF
TRBJ1-2	TRBD1	TRBV28	TGTGCCATCCCGGACAGGTCGGTTGACTATGGCTACACCTTC	CAIPDRSVDYGYTF
TRBJ1-1	TRBD1	TRBV5-1	TGCGCCAGCAGCTTAGACAGGGGAGGTGACACTGAAGCTTTCTTT	CASSLDRGGDTEAFF
TRBJ2-2	TRBD2	TRBV6-1	TGTGCCAGCAGTGATGTGGGGGGGTCCGGGGAGCTGTTTTTT	CASSDVGGSGELFF
TRBJ2-1	TRBD2	TRBV25-1	TGTGCCAGCGGGACTAGCGGCTACAATGAGCAGTTCTTC	CASGTSGYNEQFF
TRBJ1-5	TRBD1	TRBV6-4	TGTGCCAGCAGGGGGTGGACAGGGAATAGCAATCAGCCCCAGCATTTT	CASRGWTGNSNQPQHF
TRBJ1-1	.	TRBV7-9	TGTGCCAGCAGCTTAGCAGGACAGTGGAACACTGAAGCTTTCTTT	CASSLAGQWNTEAFF
TRBJ2-5	.	TRBV9	TGTGCCAGCAGCCCCGGACTCCTCTTCACTCAAGAGACCCAGTACTTC	CASSPGLLFTQETQYF
TRBJ1-2	.	TRBV18	TGTGCCAGCTCACCACCCGGCAGGGCGCAGGGCTACACCTTC	CASSPPGRAQGYTF
TRBJ2-1	TRBD1	TRBV5-1	TGCGCCAGCAGCTCAGGGGGTGGCTCCTACAATGAGCAGTTCTTC	CASSSGGGSYNEQFF
TRBJ2-4	TRBD1	TRBV6-1	TGTGCCAGCAGTGAAATGGGAGCGACAGGGGAAAACATTCAGTACTTC	CASSEMGATGENIQYF
TRBJ2-3	TRBD2	TRBV6-5	TGTGCCAGCAGTTACCTAGCGGGAAATACGCAGTATTTT	CASSYLAGNTQYF
TRBJ2-5	.	TRBV27	TGTGCCAGCAGTAGTGAGCTTCAGGTGGAGACCCAGTACTTC	CASSSELQVETQYF
TRBJ1-1	.	TRBV19	TGTGCCAGTAGTATACAGGGGACGACTGAAGCTTTCTTT	CASSIQGTTEAFF
TRBJ1-2	TRBD1	TRBV29-1	TGCAGCGTTGGGAGGGGGCATGGCTACACCTTC	CSVGRGHGYTF
TRBJ2-1	TRBD2	TRBV7-2	TGTGCCAGCAGCCTTAGGACTAGCGGGAGCAAGGAGCAGTTCTTC	CASSLRTSGSKEQFF
TRBJ1-2	.	TRBV27	TGTGCCAGCAGTTTTATACAGGGCTATGGCTACACCTTC	CASSFIQGYGYTF
TRBJ1-2	.	TRBV28	TGTGCCAGCAGCGAAAATGCCTGGAGTTCGGGGGGCTACACCTTC	CASSENAWSSGGYTF
TRBJ2-3	TRBD2	TRBV5-4	TGTGCCAGCAGCCGCTCAGCGGGAGGAACGACAGATACGCAGTATTTT	CASSRSAGGTTDTQYF
TRBJ1-2	.	TRBV12-5	TGTGCTAGTGGTTTGGTACTCGGGGTATGGTATGGCTACACCTTC	CASGLVLGVWYGYTF
TRBJ1-2	.	TRBV5-1	TGCGCCAGCAGCTCTTCCGTAGGGGCAAACAACTATGGCTACACCTTC	CASSSSVGANNYGYTF
TRBJ1-2	.	TRBV5-1	TGCGCCAGCACCCCCGGACATATAGTCTATGGCTACACCTTC	CASTPGHIVYGYTF
TRBJ2-1	.	TRBV29-1	TGCAGCGTCAGTACAACCTTCTCCTACAATGAGCAGTTCTTC	CSVSTTFSYNEQFF
TRBJ2-7	.	TRBV5-8	TGTGCCAGCAGCGCAGAATGGACAGCGGACAACGAGCAGTACTTC	CASSAEWTADNEQYF
TRBJ2-1	.	TRBV19	TGTGCCAGTAGTATAAGGGGGAGTGGAGATGAGCAGTTCTTC	CASSIRGSGDEQFF
TRBJ2-7	TRBD1	TRBV5-6	TGTGCCAGCAGCGGAAGGACAGGCGCCTACGAGCAGTACTTC	CASSGRTGAYEQYF
TRBJ1-2	TRBD1	TRBV5-8	TGTGCCAGCAGCTTGACAGGGGTTTACTATGGCTACACCTTC	CASSLTGVYYGYTF
TRBJ2-5	.	TRBV7-2	TGTGCCAGCAGCTTAGCGCTTGGGCAGAATCAAGAGACCCAGTACTTC	CASSLALGQNQETQYF
TRBJ2-2	.	TRBV6-1	TGTGCCAGCAGTGAAGCAGGAGAGAACACCGGGGAGCTGTTTTTT	CASSEAGENTGELFF
TRBJ2-7	.	TRBV11-2	TGTGCCAGCAGCTTAGACCCGCTATCCTACGAGCAGTACTTC	CASSLDPLSYEQYF
TRBJ2-5	.	TRBV4-2	TGTGCCAGGGAAAAACAGGGATCTTGTGGTAGTATCCCCCCGGAGCAGTACTTC	CAREKQGSCGSIPPEQYF
TRBJ1-1	TRBD1	TRBV5-1	TGCGCCAGCAGCTTGGTCCCAGGGGGCAGGGACACTGAAGCTTTCTTT	CASSLVPGGRDTEAFF
TRBJ1-2	.	TRBV5-1	TGCGCCAGCAGCTTAGGAGGGGAGGCTGGCTACACCTTC	CASSLGGEAGYTF
TRBJ2-3	.	TRBV11-2	TGTGCCAGCAGGCCACCGGGATTACCAGATACGCAGTATTTT	CASRPPGLPDTQYF
TRBJ2-7	.	TRBV7-9	TGTGCCAGCAGCTTAGCGGGTAGCGACTACGAGCAGTACTTC	CASSLAGSDYEQYF
TRBJ2-3	.	TRBV6-1	TGTGCCACGCAGGACACAGATACGCAGTATTTT	CATQDTDTQYF
TRBJ1-1	.	TRBV12-5	TGTGCTAGTGGTCCCGGGACTGAGAACACTGAAGCTTTCTTT	CASGPGTENTEAFF
TRBJ1-5	.	TRBV28	TGTGCCAGCAGGCTGCAGGTCTCCGTCGGCCAGCCCCAGCATTTT	CASRLQVSVGQPQHF
TRBJ1-1	.	TRBV28	TGTGCCAGCAGTTTACCATCGGGGAACACTGAAGCTTTCTTT	CASSLPSGNTEAFF
TRBJ2-7	.	TRBV7-8	TGTGCCAGCAGCCCCCCGTTCTCTGTCGGTTCCGAGCAGTACTTC	CASSPPFSVGSEQYF
TRBJ1-3	.	TRBV5-7	TGTGCCAGCAGCTTGGTCTACCGCTCTGGAAACACCATATATTTT	CASSLVYRSGNTIYF
TRBJ1-1	.	TRBV7-6	TGTGCCAGCACCCCCGGTGGCACTGAAGCTTTCTTT	CASTPGGTEAFF
TRBJ1-3	.	TRBV6-5	TGTGCCAGCAGCCCGGGTCACTCTGGAAACACCATATATTTT	CASSPGHSGNTIYF